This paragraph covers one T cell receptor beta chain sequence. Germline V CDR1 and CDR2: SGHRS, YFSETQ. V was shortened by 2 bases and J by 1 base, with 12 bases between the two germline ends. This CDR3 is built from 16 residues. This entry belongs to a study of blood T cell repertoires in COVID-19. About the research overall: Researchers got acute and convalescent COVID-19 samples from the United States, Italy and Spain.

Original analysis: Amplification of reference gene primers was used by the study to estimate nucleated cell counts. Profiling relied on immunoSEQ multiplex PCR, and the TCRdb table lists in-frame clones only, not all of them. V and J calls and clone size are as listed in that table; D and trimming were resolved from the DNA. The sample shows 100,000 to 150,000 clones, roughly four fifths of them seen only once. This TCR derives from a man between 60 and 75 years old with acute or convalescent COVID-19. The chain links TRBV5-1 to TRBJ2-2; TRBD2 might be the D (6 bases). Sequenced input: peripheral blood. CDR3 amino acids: CASSFRELENTGELFF. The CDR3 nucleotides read TGCGCCAGCAGCTTTCGGGAGTTAGAGAACACCGGGGAGCTGTTTTTT.